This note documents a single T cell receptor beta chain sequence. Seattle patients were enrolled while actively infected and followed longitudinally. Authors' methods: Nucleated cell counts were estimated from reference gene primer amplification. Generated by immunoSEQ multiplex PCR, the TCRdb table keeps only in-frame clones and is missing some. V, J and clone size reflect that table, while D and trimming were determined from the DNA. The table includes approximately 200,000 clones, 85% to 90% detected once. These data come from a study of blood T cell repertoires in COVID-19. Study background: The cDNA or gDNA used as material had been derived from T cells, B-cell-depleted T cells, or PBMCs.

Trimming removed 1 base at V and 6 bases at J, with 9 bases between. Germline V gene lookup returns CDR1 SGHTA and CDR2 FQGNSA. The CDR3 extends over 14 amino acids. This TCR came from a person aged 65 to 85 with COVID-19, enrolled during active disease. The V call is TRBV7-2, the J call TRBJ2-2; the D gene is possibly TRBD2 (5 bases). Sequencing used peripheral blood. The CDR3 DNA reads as TGTGCCAGCAGCTTAGGAGGGAAGGCCGGGGAGCTGTTTTTT. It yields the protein CASSLGGKAGELFF. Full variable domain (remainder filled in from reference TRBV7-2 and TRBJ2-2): GAGVSQSPSNKVTEKGKDVELRCDPISGHTALYWYRQSLGQGLEFLIYFQGNSAPDKSGLPSDRFSAERTGGSVSTLTIQRTQQEDSAVYLCASSLGGKAGELFFGEGSRLTVL.